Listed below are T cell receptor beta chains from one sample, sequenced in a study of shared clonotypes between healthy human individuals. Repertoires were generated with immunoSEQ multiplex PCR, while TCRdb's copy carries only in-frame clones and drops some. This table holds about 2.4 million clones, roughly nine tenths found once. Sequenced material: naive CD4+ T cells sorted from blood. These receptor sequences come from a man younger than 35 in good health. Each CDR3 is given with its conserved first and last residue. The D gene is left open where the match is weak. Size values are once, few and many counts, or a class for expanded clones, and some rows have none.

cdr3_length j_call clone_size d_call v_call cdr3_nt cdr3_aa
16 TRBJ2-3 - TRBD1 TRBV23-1 TGCGCCAGCAGTCAATTAATGGACAGGGGGAAAGATACGCAGTATTTT CASSQLMDRGKDTQYF
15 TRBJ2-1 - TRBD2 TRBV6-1 TGTGCCAGCAGGGCTAGCGGGGGCTCCTACAATGAGCAGTTCTTC CASRASGGSYNEQFF
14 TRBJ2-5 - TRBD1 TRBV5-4 TGTGCCAGCAAGATAGACAGGGGCAGGGAGACCCAGTACTTC CASKIDRGRETQYF
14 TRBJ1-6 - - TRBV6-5 TGTGCCAGCAGTCGGACAGAAAATAATTCACCCCTCCACTTT CASSRTENNSPLHF
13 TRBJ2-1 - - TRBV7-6 TGTGCCAGCAGCTTATCCGGAGCCGGGGCTCGGTTCTTC CASSLSGAGARFF
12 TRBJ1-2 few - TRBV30 TGTGCCTGGAGTGGGGGGCTGAATGGCTACACCTTC CAWSGGLNGYTF
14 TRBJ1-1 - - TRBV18 TGTGCCAGCTCACCGGGCAGGGCGAACACTGAAGCTTTCTTT CASSPGRANTEAFF
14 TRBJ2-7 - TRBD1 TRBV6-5 TGTGCCAGCAGTACGAAGACAGGGACCTACGAGCAGTACTTC CASSTKTGTYEQYF
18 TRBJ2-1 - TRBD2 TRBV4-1 TGCGCCAGCAGCACGGCGAACCTAGCGGGGGGCAACTACAATGAGCAGTTCTTC CASSTANLAGGNYNEQFF
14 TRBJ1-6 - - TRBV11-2 TGTGCCAGCAGCTTTAATCAGGGTCTCCCCCCCCTCCACTTT CASSFNQGLPPLHF
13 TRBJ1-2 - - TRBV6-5 TGTGCCAGCAATTACCGGGACGGACATGGCTACACCTTC CASNYRDGHGYTF
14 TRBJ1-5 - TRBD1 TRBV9 TGTGCCAGCAGCGTAGGACAGGGAAATCAGCCCCAGCATTTT CASSVGQGNQPQHF
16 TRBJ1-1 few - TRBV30 TGTGCCTGGAGTAATTGGCAGGGAGGGACGAACACTGAAGCTTTCTTT CAWSNWQGGTNTEAFF
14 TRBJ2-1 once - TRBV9 TGTGCCAGCAGCGTAAGGGACCTCTACAATGAGCAGTTCTTC CASSVRDLYNEQFF
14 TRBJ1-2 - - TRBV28 TGTGCCAGCAGCCCTCCAGGGGATGGGTATGGCTACACCTTC CASSPPGDGYGYTF
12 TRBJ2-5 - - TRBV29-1 TGCAGCGGCAGGGACTTCCAAGAGACCCAGTACTTC CSGRDFQETQYF
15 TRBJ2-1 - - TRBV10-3 TGTGCCATCAGCCCGATGGGGGGTAGGAAGAATGAGCAGTTCTTC CAISPMGGRKNEQFF
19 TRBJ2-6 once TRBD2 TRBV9 TGTGCCAGCAGCGTAGAACTGCGGGGGGCACAGACTGGGGCCAACGTCCTGACTTTC CASSVELRGAQTGANVLTF
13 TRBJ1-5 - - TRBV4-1 TGCGCCAGCAGCCAAGATGACATCCAGCCCCAGCATTTT CASSQDDIQPQHF
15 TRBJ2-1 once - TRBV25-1 TGTGCCAGCAGTGAATTGGGCGGGTCCTACAATGAGCAGTTCTTC CASSELGGSYNEQFF